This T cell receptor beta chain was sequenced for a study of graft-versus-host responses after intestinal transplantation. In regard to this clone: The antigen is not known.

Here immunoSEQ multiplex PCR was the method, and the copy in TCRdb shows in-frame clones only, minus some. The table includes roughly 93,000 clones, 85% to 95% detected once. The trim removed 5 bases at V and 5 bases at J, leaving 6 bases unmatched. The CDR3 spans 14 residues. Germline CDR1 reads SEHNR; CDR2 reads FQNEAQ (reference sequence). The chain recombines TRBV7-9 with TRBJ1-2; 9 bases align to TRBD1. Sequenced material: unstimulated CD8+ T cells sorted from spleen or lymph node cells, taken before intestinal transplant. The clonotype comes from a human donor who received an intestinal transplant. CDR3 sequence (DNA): TGTGCCAGCAGCCCAGGGACAGGGATGTATGGCTACACCTTC. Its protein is CASSPGTGMYGYTF.